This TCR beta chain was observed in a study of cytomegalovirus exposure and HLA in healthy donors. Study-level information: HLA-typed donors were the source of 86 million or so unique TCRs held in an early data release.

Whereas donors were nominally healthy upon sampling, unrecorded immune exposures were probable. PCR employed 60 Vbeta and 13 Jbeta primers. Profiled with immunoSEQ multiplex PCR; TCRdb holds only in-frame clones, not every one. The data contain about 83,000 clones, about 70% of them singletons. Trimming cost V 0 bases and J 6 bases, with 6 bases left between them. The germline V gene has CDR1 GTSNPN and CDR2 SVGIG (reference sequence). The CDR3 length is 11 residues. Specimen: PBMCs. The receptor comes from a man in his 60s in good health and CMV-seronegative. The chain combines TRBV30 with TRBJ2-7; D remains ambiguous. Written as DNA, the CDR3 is TGTGCCTGGAGTGTATCTCCCGAGCAGTACTTC. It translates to CAWSVSPEQYF. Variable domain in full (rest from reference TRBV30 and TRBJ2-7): SQTIHQWPATLVQPVGSPLSLECTVEGTSNPNLYWYRQAAGRGLQLLFYSVGIGQISSEVPQNLSASRPQDRQFILSSKKLLLSDSGFYLCAWSVSPEQYFGPGTRLTVT.